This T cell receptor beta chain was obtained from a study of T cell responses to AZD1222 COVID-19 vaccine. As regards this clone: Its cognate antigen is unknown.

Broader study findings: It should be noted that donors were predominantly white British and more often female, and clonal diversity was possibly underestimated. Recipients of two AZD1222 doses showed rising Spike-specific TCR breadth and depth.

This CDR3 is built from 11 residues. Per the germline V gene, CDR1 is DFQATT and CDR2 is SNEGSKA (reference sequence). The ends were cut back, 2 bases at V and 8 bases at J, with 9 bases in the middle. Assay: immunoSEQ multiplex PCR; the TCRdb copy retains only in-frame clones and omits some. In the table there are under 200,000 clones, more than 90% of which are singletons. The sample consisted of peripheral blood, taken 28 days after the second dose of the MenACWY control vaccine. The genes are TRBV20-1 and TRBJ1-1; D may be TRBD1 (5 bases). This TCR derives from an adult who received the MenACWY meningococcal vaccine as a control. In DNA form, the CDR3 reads TGCAGTGCTAGATCAGCAGGGGAAGCTTTCTTT. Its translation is CSARSAGEAFF.